These 23 T cell receptor beta chains came from one sample sequenced in a study of blood T cell repertoires in COVID-19. The data were produced by immunoSEQ multiplex PCR, yet TCRdb's version contains in-frame clones alone and is incomplete. The sample has approximately 320,000 clones; over 85% are singletons. Sequencing was performed on peripheral blood. The origin of the receptors is a woman under 40 with COVID-19, enrolled during active disease.

This clone was recorded a few times. V is TRBV5-1 and J is TRBJ2-3, with 7 nucleotides matching TRBD1. The ends lost 9 bases at V and 1 base at J; junction bases unmatched: 11. The CDR3 loop spans 15 amino acids. Germline-derived CDR1 and CDR2 are SGHRS and YFSETQ. CDR3 residues: CATTLQGQRTDTQYF. CDR3 DNA sequence: TGCGCCACAACTTTACAGGGGCAGCGCACAGATACGCAGTATTTT.

This clone was detected only once. CDR3 DNA: TGTGCCATCTCTCTGGAAGGAGACACTGAAGCTTTCTTT. It encodes CAISLEGDTEAFF. This sequence joins TRBV10-3 and TRBJ1-1; unclear D gene. Germline V gene data show CDR1 as ENHRY and CDR2 as SYGVKD. The CDR3 has 13 amino acids. Deletions cut 8 bases from V and 3 bases from J, with 13 bases between.

The count of this clone is one. This chain connects TRBV12-5 to TRBJ2-7; TRBD1 matches at 9 bases. From germline, CDR1 is LGHNT and CDR2 FRNRAP. The CDR3 length is 16 residues. Germline trimming cut 2 bases from V and 5 bases from J; bases unmatched to any gene: 10. The CDR3 DNA reads TGTGCTAGTGGTTTGCCTGCCGGGGGGACAGGGAACGAGCAGTACTTC. Translating it yields CASGLPAGGTGNEQYF.

This chain joins TRBV15 and TRBJ2-1; possibly TRBD2 for D (6 bases). Trimming took 3 bases from V and 5 from J, leaving 8 bases between them. This CDR3 is built from 13 residues. Germline-derived CDR1 and CDR2 are LNHNV and YYDKDF (reference sequence). The CDR3 here is CATSRRDDNEQFF. CDR3 nucleotides: TGTGCCACCAGCAGGCGGGACGACAATGAGCAGTTCTTC.

Of note for this clone: This sample also contains other DNA sequences that code for the same CDR3. The chain carries TRBV19 and TRBJ1-5; D not resolved. CDR1 is LNHDA, CDR2 SQIVND, per germline (reference sequence). The CDR3 length is 15 residues. Trimming removed 1 base from V and 0 bases from J, with 7 bases in between. Written as DNA, the CDR3 is TGTGCCAGTAGTATAGGCGCTTATAGCAATCAGCCCCAGCATTTT. Its protein product is CASSIGAYSNQPQHF.

The rearrangement joins TRBV4-1 to TRBJ2-1; TRBD2 matches at 7 bases. This CDR3 is built from 15 residues. Germline CDR1 reads MGHRA; CDR2 reads YSYEKL. With 4 bases clipped from V and 6 bases from J, the junction kept 9 bases outside the gene matches. CDR3 coding DNA: TGCGCCAGCAGCCCAAGACTAGCCACGAGCAATGAGCAGTTCTTC. Amino acids: CASSPRLATSNEQFF.

The rearrangement uses TRBV7-2 and TRBJ2-7; 8 nucleotides agree with TRBD1. From germline, CDR1 is SGHTA and CDR2 FQGNSA. This CDR3 region has 16 residues. The V and J ends lost 1 base and 4 bases, in that order; junction bases with no gene match: 9. The CDR3 nucleotides read TGTGCCAGCAGCTTAGGATTAGTACAGGGGGGTTACGAGCAGTACTTC. Residues: CASSLGLVQGGYEQYF.

The chain couples TRBV27 to TRBJ1-6; no clear D. Germline V gene sequence: CDR1 MNHEY, CDR2 SMNVEV (reference sequence). V lost 3 bases and J lost 5, with 5 bases in between. The CDR3 consists of 13 residues. CDR3 loop: CASSLRNNSPLHF. DNA of the CDR3: TGTGCCAGCAGTTTGCGGAATAATTCACCCCTCCACTTT.

This chain joins TRBV21-1 and TRBJ2-7; TRBD2 is taken as the D call from the table, unchecked against the DNA. TRBV21-1 is given as a pseudogene. This CDR3 region has 15 residues. CDR3 nucleotides: TGTGCCAGCAGCAAAGGGGAGGGAATCTCCTACGAGCAGTACTTC. Translated: CASSKGEGISYEQYF.

This clone was counted a single time. The chain employs TRBV7-6 and TRBJ2-5; D not resolved. The V gene's germline CDR1 is SGHVS and CDR2 FNYEAQ. This CDR3 is built from 13 residues. Trimming pared 5 bases from V and 2 bases from J, leaving 9 bases between. The CDR3 here is CASSPGPQETQYF. CDR3 sequence (DNA): TGTGCCAGCAGCCCGGGTCCGCAAGAGACCCAGTACTTC.

This chain connects TRBV4-2 to TRBJ2-7; D is ambiguous. V lost 3 bases, J lost 6 bases, and 9 bases lay in between. This CDR3 region has 12 residues. The V gene's germline CDR1 is LGHNA and CDR2 YNFKEQ. CDR3 coding DNA: TGTGCCAGCAGCCAGACCGACTCCGAGCAGTACTTC. Protein product: CASSQTDSEQYF.

This clone has only one observation. The CDR3 region is CASSTPGGWTNEKLFF. CDR3 nucleotide sequence: TGTGCCAGCAGTACCCCAGGGGGTTGGACTAATGAAAAACTGTTTTTT. This rearrangement joins TRBV28 to TRBJ1-4, with TRBD1 matching over 7 bases. Trimming at V came to 5 bases and at J to 2 bases, leaving 8 bases not matched to a gene. The CDR3 consists of 16 residues. CDR1 is MDHEN and CDR2 is SYDVKM in the germline V gene. Together with reference TRBV28 and TRBJ1-4, the CDR3 gives the full variable domain: DVKVTQSSRYLVKRTGEKVFLECVQDMDHENMFWYRQDPGLGLRLIYFSYDVKMKEKGDIPEGYSVSREKKERFSLILESASTNQTSMYLCASSTPGGWTNEKLFFGSGTQLSVL.

V and J are TRBV4-1 and TRBJ1-1, with D perhaps TRBD1 (6 bases). Deletions cut 0 bases from V and 8 bases from J, with 16 bases between. Germline V gives CDR1 MGHRA, CDR2 YSYEKL. This CDR3 is 15 amino acids long. The CDR3, as DNA: TGCGCCAGCAGCCAAGATATCCGGGGGGCGCAGGAAGCTTTCTTT. This gives the protein CASSQDIRGAQEAFF.

This clone has a single count. The rearrangement uses TRBV4-1 and TRBJ2-2, with a possible D match to TRBD2 (5 bases). Germline lookup yields CDR1 MGHRA and CDR2 YSYEKL. Trimming left V 1 base short and J 7 bases short, with 16 bases between. This CDR3 is 16 amino acids long. The CDR3 loop is CASSQGPGKVYGELFF. Written as DNA, the CDR3 is TGCGCCAGCAGCCAAGGGCCGGGAAAGGTCTACGGGGAGCTGTTTTTT.

This sequence joins TRBV4-1 and TRBJ2-3, with TRBD2 identical over 8 bases. The V gene's germline CDR1 is MGHRA and CDR2 YSYEKL. The CDR3 has 16 residues. The J segment lost 4 bases and the V segment lost 3 bases, leaving 9 bases of the junction unmatched. The CDR3 protein is CASSHSPGGEADTQYF. In nucleotides, the CDR3 is TGCGCCAGCAGCCATTCCCCGGGGGGGGAAGCAGATACGCAGTATTTT.

The genes are TRBV7-6 and TRBJ2-2; TRBD1 matches at 9 bases. The ends lost 5 bases at V and 6 bases at J; junction bases unmatched: 7. Germline V gives CDR1 SGHVS, CDR2 FNYEAQ. This CDR3 is 15 amino acids long. In nucleotides, the CDR3 is TGTGCCAGCAGCACCGGGACAGGGATCCCCGGGGAGCTGTTTTTT. As protein: CASSTGTGIPGELFF.

The V gene is TRBV7-8, the J gene TRBJ2-3; 10 bases map to TRBD1. The CDR3 is 17 amino acids. The junction had 7 bases not matched to a gene; V was cut back by 0 bases and J by 4 bases. Germline V gives CDR1 SGHVS, CDR2 FQNEAQ. The CDR3 nucleotides are TGTGCCAGCAGCTTAGCCACCGGGACAGGGGTATCAGATACGCAGTATTTT. This codes for CASSLATGTGVSDTQYF.

V usage is TRBV6-5 and J usage is TRBJ1-5; 8 nucleotides match TRBD1. The germline V gene encodes CDR1 MNHEY and CDR2 SVGAGI. V shed 7 bases and J 3 bases; nucleotides not matched to a gene: 2. The CDR3 covers 13 residues. The CDR3 nucleotides read TGTGCCAGCACAGGGGGCCACAATCAGCCCCAGCATTTT. It yields the protein CASTGGHNQPQHF.

The V gene is TRBV19, the J gene TRBJ2-3; no definite D call. The germline CDR1 and CDR2 sequences are LNHDA and SQIVND (reference sequence). This CDR3 has 14 amino acids. Trimming cost V 5 bases and J 0 bases, with 9 bases left between them. The CDR3 sequence is CASSPFTSTDTQYF. The DNA of the CDR3 is TGTGCCAGTAGTCCCTTCACTAGCACAGATACGCAGTATTTT.

The chain employs TRBV5-1 and TRBJ1-2, with D possibly TRBD1 on 5 matching bases. V lost 4 bases, J lost 8 bases, and 18 bases lay in between. This CDR3 is 14 amino acids long. The germline V gene has CDR1 SGHRS and CDR2 YFSETQ. CDR3 nucleotides: TGCGCCAGCAGCACCGACAGCGGGTATATGGGCTACACCTTC. This translates into CASSTDSGYMGYTF.

The chain couples TRBV27 to TRBJ2-7, with D perhaps matching TRBD2 (5 bases). The CDR3 loop spans 13 amino acids. Germline CDR1 reads MNHEY; CDR2 reads SMNVEV (reference sequence). Trimming removed 2 bases at V and 7 bases at J, with 12 bases between. The CDR3 reads CASSLGEIWEQYF. The CDR3 DNA sequence: TGTGCCAGCAGTTTAGGGGAGATTTGGGAGCAGTACTTC.

This clone was counted between two and nine times. CDR3 region: CASSPGTVKPHPSYEQYF. CDR3 in DNA: TGTGCCAGCAGTCCAGGGACAGTAAAACCACACCCCTCCTACGAGCAGTACTTC. V gene TRBV6-6 combines with J gene TRBJ2-7, with 7 bases matching TRBD1. From germline, CDR1 is MNHNY and CDR2 SVGAGI (reference sequence). The CDR3 sequence is 18 residues long. The J segment lost 0 bases and the V segment lost 5 bases, leaving 16 bases of the junction unmatched.

The chain uses TRBV7-8 and TRBJ1-5, with D possibly matching TRBD1 (5 bases). Trimming left V 1 base short and J 4 bases short, with 11 bases between. The germline V gene encodes CDR1 SGHVS and CDR2 FQNEAQ. The CDR3 has 15 residues. The DNA for the CDR3 is TGTGCCAGCAGCTTAGACAGGCTCGCTAATCAGCCCCAGCATTTT. Encoded protein: CASSLDRLANQPQHF.